These 8 T cell receptor beta chains came from one sample sequenced in a study of cytomegalovirus exposure and HLA in healthy donors. The PCR employed 60 Vbeta primers together with 13 Jbeta primers. Sequencing used immunoSEQ multiplex PCR; TCRdb keeps in-frame clones, though not all of them. Of under 250,000 clones in the sample, about 72% are singletons; the top ten hold around 4%. The source material was PBMCs. The source of these receptors is a male donor in good health and CMV-seronegative.

The chain joins TRBV5-3 to TRBJ2-7, with 7 bases aligning to TRBD2. TRBV5-3 is annotated as an ORF whose role is uncertain. This CDR3 is 15 amino acids long. V lost 4 bases, J lost 2 bases, and 9 bases stayed unmatched. CDR3 nucleotide sequence: TGTGCCAGAAGCCGCTTCTGGCGGGAGCCCTACGAGCAGTACTTC. Translating gives CARSRFWREPYEQYF.

The rearrangement uses TRBV7-2 and TRBJ2-1; a weak D match, TRBD2 (7 bases). The CDR3 is 16 residues long. The V end lost 5 bases, the J end lost 4 bases, and 18 bases lay between the germline ends. Germline V gene data show CDR1 as SGHTA and CDR2 as FQGNSA. The CDR3 here is CASSPHGRGAYNEQFF. The CDR3 region has the DNA TGTGCCAGCAGCCCCCATGGCCGGGGGGCTTACAATGAGCAGTTCTTC.

V is TRBV5-1 and J is TRBJ2-3, with D perhaps matching TRBD2 (6 bases). The V and J ends lost 2 bases and 4 bases respectively, with 11 bases between them. There are 14 residues in the CDR3. Germline V gives CDR1 SGHRS, CDR2 YFSETQ. DNA of the CDR3: TGCGCCAGCAGCTTTGGGGGAGGAGCAGATACGCAGTATTTT. Its translation: CASSFGGGADTQYF.

This clone has a handful of counts. The chain carries TRBV5-8 and TRBJ1-3, with a tentative D call TRBD1 (6 bases). The CDR3 length is 14 residues. Germline V gives CDR1 SGHTS, CDR2 YDEGEE. Trimming took off 4 bases at V and 4 bases at J, with 12 bases between the two ends. CDR3 DNA sequence: TGTGCCAGCAGCGAACAGGGTACAGGAAACACCATATATTTT. Its translation is CASSEQGTGNTIYF.

This clone appeared a single time. The J gene is TRBJ2-5, the V gene TRBV7-9; D ambiguous. The V end lost 0 bases, the J end lost 1 base, and 6 bases lay between the germline ends. The length of the CDR3 is 14 residues. Germline V gene sequence: CDR1 SEHNR, CDR2 FQNEAQ (reference sequence). CDR3 nucleotide sequence: TGTGCCAGCAGCTTAGCATCTAGCCAAGAGACCCAGTACTTC. It codes for CASSLASSQETQYF.

This rearrangement joins TRBV19 to TRBJ2-4, with unresolved D. CDR3 size: 14 residues. Germline CDR1 is LNHDA and CDR2 is SQIVND (reference sequence). Trimming took off 5 bases at V and 1 base at J, with 9 bases between the two ends. The CDR3 spells CASSDWAAKNIQYF. CDR3 coding DNA: TGTGCCAGTAGTGATTGGGCCGCCAAAAACATTCAGTACTTC.

CDR3 DNA: TGTGCCAGCAGCTCGCTTAGGAGCTCCTACAATGAGCAGTTCTTC. Its protein is CASSSLRSSYNEQFF. J is TRBJ2-1 and V is TRBV11-2; D is uncertain. The length of the CDR3 is 15 residues. CDR1 and CDR2 (germline): SGHAT, FQNNGV. Trimming removed 4 bases from V and 0 bases from J, with 10 bases in between.

V gene TRBV28 combines with J gene TRBJ2-5, with 14 bases lining up with TRBD2. The V segment lost 6 bases and the J segment 4 bases; nucleotides outside the gene matches: 7. This CDR3 is 16 amino acids long. Germline V lookup: CDR1 MDHEN, CDR2 SYDVKM. The CDR3 region has the DNA TGTGCCAGCAGGAGACTAGCGGGAGGGCTAGTAGAGACCCAGTACTTC. As protein: CASRRLAGGLVETQYF. The entire variable domain, with the rest obtained from reference TRBV28 and TRBJ2-5, is as follows: DVKVTQSSRYLVKRTGEKVFLECVQDMDHENMFWYRQDPGLGLRLIYFSYDVKMKEKGDIPEGYSVSREKKERFSLILESASTNQTSMYLCASRRLAGGLVETQYFGPGTRLLVL.